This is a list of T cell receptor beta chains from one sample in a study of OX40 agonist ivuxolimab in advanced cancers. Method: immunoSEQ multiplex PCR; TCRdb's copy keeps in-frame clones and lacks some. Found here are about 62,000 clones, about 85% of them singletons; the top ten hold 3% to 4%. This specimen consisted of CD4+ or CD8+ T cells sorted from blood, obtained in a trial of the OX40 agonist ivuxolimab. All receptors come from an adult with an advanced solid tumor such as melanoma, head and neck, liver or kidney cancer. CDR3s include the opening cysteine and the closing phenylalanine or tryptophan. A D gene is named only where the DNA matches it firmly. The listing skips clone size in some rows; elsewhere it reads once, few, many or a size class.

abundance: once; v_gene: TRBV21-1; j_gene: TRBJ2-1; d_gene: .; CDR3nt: TGTGCCAGCAGCAAAGCGGAGGGGGGGCGCCCATATGAGCAGTTCTTC; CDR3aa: CASSKAEGGRPYEQFF
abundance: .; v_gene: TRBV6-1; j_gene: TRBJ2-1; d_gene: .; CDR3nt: TGTGCCAGCAGTGAGAGGAGCCTATACAATGAGCAGTTCTTC; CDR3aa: CASSERSLYNEQFF
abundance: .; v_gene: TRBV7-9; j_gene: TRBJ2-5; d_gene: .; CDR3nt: TGTGCCAGCAGCTTAGCGCATGGGATGGAGACCCAGTACTTC; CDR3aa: CASSLAHGMETQYF
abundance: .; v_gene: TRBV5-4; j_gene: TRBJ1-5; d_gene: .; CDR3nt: TGTGCCAGCAGCTCGGGGTGGGATGACAATCAGCCCCAGCATTTT; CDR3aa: CASSSGWDDNQPQHF
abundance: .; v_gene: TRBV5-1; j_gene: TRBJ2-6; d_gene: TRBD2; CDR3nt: TGCGCCAGCAGCCGAGGACCGAGCGGGGGAAGCTCTGGGGCCAACGTCCTGACTTTC; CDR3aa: CASSRGPSGGSSGANVLTF
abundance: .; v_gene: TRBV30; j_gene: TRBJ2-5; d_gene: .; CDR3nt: TGTGCCTGGGACCAGGGCAGGGCGTGGGAGACCCAGTACTTC; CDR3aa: CAWDQGRAWETQYF
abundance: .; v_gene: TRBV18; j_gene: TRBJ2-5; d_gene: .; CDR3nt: TGTGCCAGCTCACCAACCCGGGAGACCCAGTACTTC; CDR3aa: CASSPTRETQYF
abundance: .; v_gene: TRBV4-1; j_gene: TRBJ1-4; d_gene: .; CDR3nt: TGCGCCAGCAGCCAGTTACAGGGCTATAATGAAAAACTGTTTTTT; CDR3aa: CASSQLQGYNEKLFF
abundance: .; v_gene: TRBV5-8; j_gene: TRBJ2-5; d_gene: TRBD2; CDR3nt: TGTGCCAGCAGCCACGGGACTAGCGGGGAACAAGAGACCCAGTACTTC; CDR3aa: CASSHGTSGEQETQYF
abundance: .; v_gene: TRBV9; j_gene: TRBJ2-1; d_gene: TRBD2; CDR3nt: TGTGCCAGCAGCCCTGGGACTAGCGGGGGACATGAGCAGTTCTTC; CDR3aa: CASSPGTSGGHEQFF
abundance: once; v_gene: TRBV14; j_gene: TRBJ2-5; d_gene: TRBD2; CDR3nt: TGTGCCAGCAGCCGCGGTCGGCTAGCGGGCGTAGAGACCCAGTACTTC; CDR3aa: CASSRGRLAGVETQYF
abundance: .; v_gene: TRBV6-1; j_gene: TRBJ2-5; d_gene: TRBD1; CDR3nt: TGTGCCAGCAGTGAAGCGAGGTTGTCAGGGGGCCGCGGAGAGACCCAGTACTTC; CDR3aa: CASSEARLSGGRGETQYF
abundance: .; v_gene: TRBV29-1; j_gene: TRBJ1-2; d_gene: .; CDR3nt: TGCAGCGTTGAATCAGGGATCAGGAACTATGGCTACACCTTC; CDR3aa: CSVESGIRNYGYTF
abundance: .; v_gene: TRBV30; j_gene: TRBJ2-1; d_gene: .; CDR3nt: TGTGCCTGGAGTCCGCCGGGGGCCAACAATGAGCAGTTCTTC; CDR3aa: CAWSPPGANNEQFF
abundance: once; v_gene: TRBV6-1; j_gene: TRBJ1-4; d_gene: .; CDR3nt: TGTGCCAGCAGGGATTGGGGTGAAAAACTGTTTTTT; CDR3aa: CASRDWGEKLFF
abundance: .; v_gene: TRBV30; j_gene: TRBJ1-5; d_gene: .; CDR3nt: TGTGCCTGGAGTGTCGGGGCGAGCAATCAGCCCCAGCATTTT; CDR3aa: CAWSVGASNQPQHF
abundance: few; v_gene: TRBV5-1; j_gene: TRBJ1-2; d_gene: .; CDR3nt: TGCGCCAGCAGCCCAGGGCAGGGGAGCCACTATGGCTACACCTTC; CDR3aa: CASSPGQGSHYGYTF
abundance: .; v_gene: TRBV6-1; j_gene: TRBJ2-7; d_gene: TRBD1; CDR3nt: TGTGCTAGCACCCAGGGGGACTCCTACGAGCAGTACTTC; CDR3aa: CASTQGDSYEQYF
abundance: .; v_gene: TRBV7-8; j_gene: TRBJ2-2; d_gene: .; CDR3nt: TGTGCCAGCAGCTCCCTAGGCAACACCGGGGAGCTGTTTTTT; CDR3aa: CASSSLGNTGELFF
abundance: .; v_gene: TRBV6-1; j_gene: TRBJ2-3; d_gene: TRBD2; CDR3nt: TGTGCCAGCAGTGCCCACCGACTAGCAGCTAGCACAGATACGCAGTATTTT; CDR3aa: CASSAHRLAASTDTQYF
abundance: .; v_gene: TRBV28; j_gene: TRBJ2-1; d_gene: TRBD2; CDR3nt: TGTGCCAGCAGTCCAGGGACTAGCGGTCGCTCCTACAATGAGCAGTTCTTC; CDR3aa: CASSPGTSGRSYNEQFF
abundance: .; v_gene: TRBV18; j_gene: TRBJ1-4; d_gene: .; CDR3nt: TGTGCCAGCTCACCACCGATGGGCAGGGCTAATGAAAAACTGTTTTTT; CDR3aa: CASSPPMGRANEKLFF
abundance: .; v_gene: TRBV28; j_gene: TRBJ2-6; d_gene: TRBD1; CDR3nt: TGTGCCAGCAGAGTCCCACAGGGGGCCTCTGGGGCCAACGTCCTGACTTTC; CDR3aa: CASRVPQGASGANVLTF
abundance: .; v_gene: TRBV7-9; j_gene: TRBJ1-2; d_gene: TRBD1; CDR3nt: TGTGCCAGCAGCTATCCGGGACAGGGAGAACACTATGGCTACACCTTC; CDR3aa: CASSYPGQGEHYGYTF
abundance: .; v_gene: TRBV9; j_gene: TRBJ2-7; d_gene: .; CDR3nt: TGTGCCAGCAGCGTCGGGGTAGCGGCCCTGGGCTACGAGCAGTACTTC; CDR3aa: CASSVGVAALGYEQYF
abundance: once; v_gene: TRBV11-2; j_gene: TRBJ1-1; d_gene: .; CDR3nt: TGTGCCAGCAGCTTAGAAGGCAGGAGGGCTGAAGCTTTCTTT; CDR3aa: CASSLEGRRAEAFF
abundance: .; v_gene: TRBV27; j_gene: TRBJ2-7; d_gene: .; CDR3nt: TGTGCCAGCAGTTTAATTGGACACGTACCAACCTACGAGCAGTACTTC; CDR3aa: CASSLIGHVPTYEQYF
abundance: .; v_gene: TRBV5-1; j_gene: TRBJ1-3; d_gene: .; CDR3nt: TGCGCCAGCAGCTTGAGGCCAGGGTTTGAGACTGGAAACACCATATATTTT; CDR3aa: CASSLRPGFETGNTIYF
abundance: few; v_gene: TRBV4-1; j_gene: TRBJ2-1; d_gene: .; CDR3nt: TGCGCCAGCAGCTGGGGGCAGGGGTTCTACAATGAGCAGTTCTTC; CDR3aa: CASSWGQGFYNEQFF
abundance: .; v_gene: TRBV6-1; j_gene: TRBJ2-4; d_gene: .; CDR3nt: TGTGCCAGCAGTGTCAAAAACATTCAGTACTTC; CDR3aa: CASSVKNIQYF
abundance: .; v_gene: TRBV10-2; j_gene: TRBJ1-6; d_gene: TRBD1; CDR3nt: TGCGCCAGCAGTTGGACAGGGGGATCACCCCTCCACTTT; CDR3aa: CASSWTGGSPLHF
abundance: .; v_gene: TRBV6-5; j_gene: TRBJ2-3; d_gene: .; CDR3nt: TGTGCCAGCAGTTACGGGGACCGAATGAATACGCAGTATTTT; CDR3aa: CASSYGDRMNTQYF
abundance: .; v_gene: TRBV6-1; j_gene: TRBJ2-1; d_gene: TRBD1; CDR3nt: TGTGCCAGCAGTGAAAGGCCAGGGGGCATCGACAATGAGCAGTTCTTC; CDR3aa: CASSERPGGIDNEQFF
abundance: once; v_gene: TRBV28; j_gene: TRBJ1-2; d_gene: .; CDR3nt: TGTGCCAGCAGGGAAACAGGGACTAACTATGGCTACACCTTC; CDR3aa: CASRETGTNYGYTF
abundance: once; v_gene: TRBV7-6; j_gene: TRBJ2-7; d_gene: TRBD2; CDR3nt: TGTGCCAGCAGCTTAACTAGCGGGGGCTACGAGCAGTACTTC; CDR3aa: CASSLTSGGYEQYF
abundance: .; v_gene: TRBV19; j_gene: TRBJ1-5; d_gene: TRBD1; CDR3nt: TGTGCCAGTAGTCCAGGAGAGGGGGCGAGCAATCAGCCCCAGCATTTT; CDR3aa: CASSPGEGASNQPQHF
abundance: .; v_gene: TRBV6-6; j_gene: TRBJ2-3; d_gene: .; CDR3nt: TGTGCCAGCAGTACCCTTGATACGCAGTATTTT; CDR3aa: CASSTLDTQYF
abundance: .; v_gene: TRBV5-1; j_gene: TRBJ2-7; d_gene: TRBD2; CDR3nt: TGCGCCAGCAGCTCGCGGGAGGGCCGAGGGGAGCAGTACTTC; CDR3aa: CASSSREGRGEQYF